A single TCR beta chain is shown here with its context. Its target antigen remains unknown. Base qualities are not recorded, but no much larger clone differs from it by a single base. The data were obtained in a study of cytomegalovirus exposure and HLA in healthy donors (dated by TCRdb to the late 2010s). General notes on the study: An earlier analysis of some 550 of the donors reported approximately 290 Gb of sequence data and more than 90 million unique TCR beta sequences from about 200 million T cells. The study combined high-throughput TCR immunosequencing, statistical association of individual TCRs with disease status, and machine learning to predict cytomegalovirus infection status. Donor age, sex, ethnicity and CMV serostatus were compiled alongside the repertoire data. HLA typing covered class I and class II loci at four-digit resolution. An early release that covered roughly 600 HLA-typed donors contained around 300 gigabases of sequencing data and around 80 million unique TCR sequences. The study was designed to test whether signatures of past pathogen exposure could be identified by cataloging public T cell receptors. The study profiled the T cell repertoires of hundreds of subjects by immunosequencing and related them to cytomegalovirus serostatus. An earlier analysis of more than 450 of the donors used high-throughput TCR beta sequencing to judge whether each TCR beta V gene segment behaved as functional or pseudogenic. The number of donors typed differed by locus, with 629-630 for A, B, C, DRB1 and DQB1, over 500 for DQA1, 606 for DPA1, and 472 for DPB1. In a later analysis, previously published TCR beta repertoires from roughly 710 donors were re-analyzed and high-resolution HLA genotyping was added so that TCR occurrence patterns could be studied. The later analysis used no new phenotypic data to find candidate immune exposures, relying instead on TCR beta sequences and their occurrence across donors. A later genetic analysis took genome-wide SNP genotypes for about 55% of the roughly 700 donors and used that subset as a discovery cohort. Five DR-DQ haplotypes were handled as single units for association and clustering because linkage in the cohort was strong. The genetic ancestry cluster associated with self-reported Caucasian donors included approximately 85% of the 398 genotyped donors. On average, roughly 240,000 unique TCR beta nucleotide sequences were sequenced per donor among fewer than 500 genotyped donors of the cohort, with roughly 20% of those sequences being non-productive. All discovery cohort repertoires had been generated on a single sequencing platform. In addition to the first cohort of about 650 subjects, a separate validation cohort of 130 or so different subjects was used. Overall results and qualifications from the work: Roughly uniform sequencing depth across donors was assumed in presence/absence analyses, although this assumption may not hold. In a later analysis, several top co-occurrence clusters were reported to appear linked to parvovirus B19, influenza, CMV and Epstein-Barr virus. Some IMGT-functional V segments, including TRBV6-2 and TRBV6-3, could not be distinguished by the 87-base-pair reads and were therefore excluded. An association between a missense DCLRE1C variant and V-gene and J-gene trimming of TCR beta chains was found in a later genetic analysis and replicated in an independent cohort. Compared with the roughly 720-donor mean, donors in an Asian-associated ancestry cluster had fewer N-insertions in productive TCRs, according to a later genetic analysis. When HLA alleles, especially DR and DQ, strongly co-occurred, attributing TCR associations to individual alleles was difficult. The earlier analysis of approximately 560 of the donors excluded some 16 rarely observed V segments, including chromosome 9 orphons, because counts were too low. An earlier analysis of around 600 of the donors showed that most TCR beta V segments appeared in productive rearrangements either about 87% or about 30% of the time, which broadly matched IMGT annotations. Because HLA typing was unavailable for some donors at each locus, only the typed subset was used in association tests. In a later analysis, the rate of TCR association differed among HLA loci, with DRB1 alleles having the most associated TCRs and HLA-C alleles having the fewest. Linkage disequilibrium might explain the correlated functional status among segregating V segments, but an unknown experimental factor could not be ruled out. In this cohort, only TCR beta chains were sequenced, and detectable features were limited by the absence of alpha or paired-chain data. The sequencing pipeline was judged likely to have produced a cluster of highly shared sequence variants as a technical artifact. The authors suggested that the approach could potentially be generalized to other disease states and immunological phenotypes. Most TCR sequences were observed very rarely across donors, whereas some public TCRs were present in many individuals. In vitro tests confirmed that a few of the cytomegalovirus-associated TCR beta chains recognize cytomegalovirus antigens. At a false discovery rate of 0.05, a later analysis linked roughly 17,000 TCR beta sequences to specific HLA alleles. The classifier was reported to diagnose cytomegalovirus status with high specificity and sensitivity in both the original cohort and the validation cohort. A further reported finding was that TCR beta sequences accurately predicted the HLA-A and HLA-B alleles for most subjects in the first cohort. Immune exposure information for the cohort was limited to CMV serostatus. In a later analysis, HLA-associated TCR beta chains were found to be more clonally expanded and to have lower generation probabilities than equally common non-associated chains. The study listed 170 or so TCR beta chains as associated with cytomegalovirus. According to a later analysis, most CMV-associated TCR beta chains appeared to be HLA-restricted, and the HLA associations seemed to be driven largely by CMV exposure.

The cohort consisted of 650 to 850 healthy bone marrow donors. Cohort members were all nominally healthy when sampled, although unrecorded immune exposures were likely present. The donor tested CMV seropositive and was one of the 289 seropositive cohort members. Each donor provided a peripheral blood sample, and peripheral blood mononuclear cells were used for TCR beta sequencing. The Qiagen DNeasy Blood Extraction Kit was used to extract genomic DNA from the blood cell samples. Library method: the immunoSEQ multiplex PCR assay. A mixture of 60 forward primers for TCR Vbeta segments and 13 reverse primers for TCR Jbeta segments was used in the multiplex PCR. A multiplex PCR assay on genomic DNA amplified the CDR3 region of rearranged TCR beta genes. The Illumina HiSeq System was used to sequence the amplified TCR beta libraries as 87-base-pair reads. On the study's bioinformatics: Across the 670 or so repertoires, a later analysis counted roughly 77 million unique TCR beta chains, roughly 11 million of which were shared by at least two donors. Raw reads were error-corrected and collapsed into unique sequences by a nearest-neighbor algorithm in which closely related sequences were merged to remove PCR and sequencing errors. Alignment of CDR3 sequences to IMGT reference sequences was used to assign V, D and J gene segments. Each retained sequence needed at least a six-nucleotide match to both a V gene segment and a J gene segment. Rearrangements were called productive when the CDR3 lacked stop codons and stayed in frame with V and J; all others were non-productive. CDR3 was defined by IMGT convention, running from the second conserved V-encoded cysteine to the conserved J-encoded phenylalanine. The earlier analysis of about 530 of the donors excluded any sequence lacking an unambiguous match to a single V gene segment. In an earlier analysis of several hundred of the donors, V segments were called functional above 56.7% productive rearrangements and were called segregating when the between-donor standard deviation exceeded 5%. A statistical classification framework was built for diagnosing cytomegalovirus status from the catalog of TCR beta chain sequences. In a later analysis, V and J genes were assigned by comparing TCR nucleotide sequences against IMGT/GENE-DB human TR gene sequences. A later analysis assigned CDR3 sequences and most-parsimonious VDJ recombination scenarios with the TCRdist pipeline. In a later analysis, each TCR beta chain was defined by its CDR3 amino acid sequence together with its V-gene family, and reads lacking a unique V-gene family were excluded. A later analysis removed 592 highly shared, low-generation-probability nucleotide sequences to deal with suspected cross-contamination and a sequencing artifact. In a later analysis, a clonal expansion index for each public chain was calculated from normalized within-repertoire ranks of inferred template counts. In a later analysis, generation probabilities were computed using a VDJ recombination model fitted to out-of-frame rearrangements, and the results were checked against IGoR. A later analysis scored TCR-TCR, TCR-HLA and TCR-CMV co-occurrence with hypergeometric tests, applying a repertoire-size bias correction to TCR pairs. To estimate false discovery rates, a later analysis permuted the HLA or CMV assignments 20 times. A later analysis grouped co-occurring TCRs with DBSCAN, adding TCRdist sequence similarity when clustering within HLA-allele-positive subsets. For co-occurrence clustering, repertoires with fewer than 30,000 or more than 120,000 public chains were excluded, along with a handful of repertoires with anomalous nucleotide sharing. What TCRdb holds here is the immuneACCESS table cut down to in-frame rearrangements. Part of the clones is not present; checked against another copy, under half of the missing clones reflect an unresolved V gene, and the others are unexplained. V and J calls and clone size are given by that table; D and trimming were obtained from the DNA. For this sample there are roughly 140,000 clones; roughly 80% appear just once. The ten top clones hold 3% of the sample.

The CDR3 measures 13 amino acids from cysteine to phenylalanine. The sequence is cut down to CDR3 DNA, 39 bases in frame from base 1. Trimming takes 7 bases from V and 7 bases from J, and the germline ends sit 13 bases apart. Sequenced material: PBMCs. This sequence uses TRBV6-7 and TRBJ1-4, with the D gene not confidently named. TRBV6-7 is identified as an open reading frame with a role that is uncertain. The source of this sequence is a middle-aged man in good health and CMV-seropositive. The CDR3 loop reads CASMKTEGEKLFF. The nucleotides read TGTGCCAGCATGAAGACCGAGGGTGAAAAACTGTTTTTT.